The present TCR beta chain was sequenced within a study of regulatory T cells in long-lasting Graves disease. Study results and limitations: Accuracy was perhaps lowered by the small sample size. Only peripheral blood was studied, not thyroid tissue.

This clonotype showed up many times. Its matching antigen is unknown. This CDR3 contains 14 residues. V lost 0 bases to trimming and J lost 2 bases, with 7 bases between them. Germline V gives CDR1 KGHSH, CDR2 LQKENI. Regarding time point: persistent/refractory GD, antithyroid drugs over 5 years with positive TRAb. Scientists built the TCR library using RNA that was extracted from PBMCs. Both iRepertoire HTBI primers and Arm-PCR of CDR3 regions were used to build the TCR beta libraries. TCRdb re-called the multiplex PCR reads through MiXCR, storing one row per CDR3 protein. The sample includes 300,000 or so distinct CDR3 sequences, 15% to 20% of them seen just once.

The genes are TRBV18 and TRBJ2-5; D gene ambiguous. This TCR derives from a female donor with Graves disease. Sequencing used peripheral blood mononuclear cells (PBMCs), obtained when the disease was refractory, from a patient treated with antithyroid drugs. The CDR3 DNA reads TGTGCCAGCTCACCACCTATGACACAAGAGACCCAGTACTTC. Translated: CASSPPMTQETQYF.